This T cell receptor (beta chain) derives from a study of human T cells and chemical hapten exposure. Study details: Mostly female patients had alopecia areata, totalis or universalis. General study results and limits: No change in TCRs above 1 in 1000 frequency was produced by DPC sensitization.

In its sample, this clonotype was seen many times. Its antigen is unknown. Separate cDNA molecules received unique molecular identifiers, which the library attached to them. MiXCR, run by TCRdb on the RACE reads, gives a single entry per CDR3 protein. The data show roughly 380,000 distinct CDR3 sequences, more than 5% seen once. Time point: patch test 2, 6 weeks after DPC sensitization. Treatment defined: therapeutic diphenylcyclopropenone sensitization with weekly scalp DPC. Germline CDR1 is SGHTA and CDR2 is FQGNSA. With V trimmed by 5 bases and J by 8 bases, 4 bases remained unmatched. This CDR3 is 13 amino acids long.

The sample here was whole blood, taken in connection with sensitization to the hapten diphenylcyclopropenone (DPC). The chain recombines TRBV7-2 with TRBJ2-2; 8 bases fit TRBD1. This receptor was obtained from a woman between 18 and 29 years old with alopecia areata. Some clones in this sample may be carry-over from other donors' samples. CDR3 DNA sequence: TGTGCCAGCAGCCCCAGGGGGCAGGGGGAGCTGTTTTTT. Protein sequence: CASSPRGQGELFF.